One and the same sample provided the 3 T cell receptor beta chains below, sequenced in a study of T cells in localized non-small cell lung cancer. Sequenced by immunoSEQ multiplex PCR; TCRdb stores in-frame clones only, minus some. The sample comprises roughly 4,200 clones, around 40% of which are singletons, and approximately 6.2% rests with the top ten. The material was lung tumor tissue, obtained before any cancer treatment. The receptors here all came from a woman aged 40-75 years with stage I lung adenocarcinoma.

DNA for the CDR3: TGTGCCAGCCGACCGGGACAGGGGGCATCTGAGCAGTTCTTC. Protein product: CASRPGQGASEQFF. J is TRBJ2-1 and V is TRBV28; 12 nucleotides line up with TRBD1. The ends lost 8 bases at V and 9 bases at J; junction bases unmatched: 8. Germline CDR1 MDHEN, CDR2 SYDVKM. The CDR3 sequence is 14 residues long. The full variable domain, with the rest looked up from reference TRBV28 and TRBJ2-1, is DVKVTQSSRYLVKRTGEKVFLECVQDMDHENMFWYRQDPGLGLRLIYFSYDVKMKEKGDIPEGYSVSREKKERFSLILESASTNQTSMYLCASRPGQGASEQFFGPGTRLTVL.

This clone was observed once. V gene TRBV30 combines with J gene TRBJ1-1; D ambiguous. The CDR3 is 12 amino acids. The germline CDR1 and CDR2 sequences are GTSNPN and SVGIG (reference sequence). Trimming removed 3 bases at V and 3 bases at J, with 8 bases between. The CDR3 region has the DNA TGTGCCTGGAGCTGGGGTGACACTGAAGCTTTCTTT. This translates into CAWSWGDTEAFF.

This clone was found a few times. The V gene is TRBV9, the J gene TRBJ2-3; perhaps TRBD2 as D (5 bases). The CDR3 loop spans 15 amino acids. The V end lost 2 bases, the J end lost 0 bases, and 10 bases lay between the germline ends. The germline CDR1 and CDR2 sequences are SGDLS and YYNGEE. The CDR3 region has the DNA TGTGCCAGCAGCGTGAGCGGAGACAGCACAGATACGCAGTATTTT. Protein sequence: CASSVSGDSTDTQYF.